This passage covers 2 T cell receptor beta chains from one sample sequenced in a study of cytomegalovirus exposure and HLA in healthy donors. PCR primers comprised 60 Vbeta and 13 Jbeta primers. Sequenced by immunoSEQ multiplex PCR; TCRdb stores in-frame clones only, minus some. The table shows 150,000 to 200,000 clones, with around 75% occurring only once. The sample comprised PBMCs. Every receptor here comes from a human donor in good health.

This chain connects TRBV6-1 to TRBJ1-1; unclear D gene. V lost 5 bases to trimming and J lost 1 base, with 5 bases between them. Germline loops: CDR1 MNHNS, CDR2 SASEGT. The CDR3 spans 12 residues. The CDR3 DNA follows: TGTGCCAGCAGTCCCCAGAACACTGAAGCTTTCTTT. Its translation is CASSPQNTEAFF.

The chain uses TRBV7-2 and TRBJ1-1; D is uncertain. V was cut by 1 base and J by 1 base, with 10 bases left in between. This CDR3 spans 15 amino acids. Germline CDR1 is SGHTA and CDR2 is FQGNSA. The CDR3 DNA is TGTGCCAGCAGCTTAGGAGGCATCGGGAACACTGAAGCTTTCTTT. It codes for CASSLGGIGNTEAFF.